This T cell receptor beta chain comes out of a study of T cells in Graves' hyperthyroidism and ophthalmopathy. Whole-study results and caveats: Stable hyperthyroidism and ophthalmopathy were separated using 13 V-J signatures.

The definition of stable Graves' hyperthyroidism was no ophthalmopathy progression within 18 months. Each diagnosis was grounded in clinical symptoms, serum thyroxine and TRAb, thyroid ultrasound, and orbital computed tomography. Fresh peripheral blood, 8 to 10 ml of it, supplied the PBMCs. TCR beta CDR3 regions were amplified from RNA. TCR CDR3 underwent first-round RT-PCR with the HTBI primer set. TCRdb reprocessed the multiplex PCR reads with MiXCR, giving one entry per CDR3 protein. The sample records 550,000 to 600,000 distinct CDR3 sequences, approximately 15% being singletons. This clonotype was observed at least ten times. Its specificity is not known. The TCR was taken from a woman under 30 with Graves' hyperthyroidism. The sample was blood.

In DNA form, the CDR3 reads TGTGCCAGCTCACAACTGGGAGAGACCCAGTACTTC. Protein sequence: CASSQLGETQYF. The rearrangement links TRBV18 to TRBJ2-5; D unresolved. CDR3 length: 12 residues. Trimming took off 4 bases at V and 4 bases at J, with 7 bases between the two ends. CDR1 is KGHSH and CDR2 is LQKENI in the germline V gene.